This TCR beta chain was sequenced in a study of cytomegalovirus exposure and HLA in healthy donors. Study overall: Earlier work reported about 110 million unique TCR beta sequences from about 180 million T cells. Study-wide points: Most sequenced TCRs were rare (though some public TCRs occurred in many donors).

The CDR3 has 15 amino acids. The V gene end was trimmed by 0 bases and the J gene end by 6 bases; junction bases not matched to a gene: 4. CDR1 and CDR2 (germline): MNHNY, SVGAGI (reference sequence). Regarding this clone: Its antigen is unknown.

PCR primers comprised 60 Vbeta and 13 Jbeta primers. Using immunoSEQ multiplex PCR, the repertoire was profiled, and TCRdb retains in-frame clones only, with some absent. The table lists about 98,000 clones, 74% of them singletons. Sequencing used PBMCs. The V and J genes are TRBV6-6 and TRBJ1-5, with TRBD1 identical over 8 bases. This TCR derives from a male donor in good health and CMV-seronegative. The CDR3 DNA sequence: TGTGCCAGCAGTTACTCGCAGGGGGCTGGTCAGCCCCAGCATTTT. It codes for CASSYSQGAGQPQHF.